This T cell receptor (beta chain) was identified in a study of blood T cell repertoires in COVID-19. Study at large: The samples span acute and convalescent COVID-19 from the United States, Italy and Spain. Nucleic acid was either cDNA or gDNA, and it came from T cells, B-cell-depleted T cells, or PBMCs.

As processed by the authors: Estimation of nucleated cell counts relied on the amplification of reference gene primers. Libraries were prepared by immunoSEQ multiplex PCR; TCRdb keeps only in-frame clonotypes and omits some of them. That table furnishes V, J and clone size, whereas the DNA furnished D and trimming. The table has over 100,000 clones, about 90% seen once; the top ten hold around 2%. CDR1 SGHTA and CDR2 FQGNSA come from the germline V gene. J gave up 0 bases and V 5 bases, and 10 bases lay outside the gene matches. This CDR3 is 19 amino acids long. This chain joins TRBV7-2 and TRBJ2-5; 15 bases map to TRBD2. Specimen: peripheral blood. This sequence was found in a man aged 45-65 years with active COVID-19. The CDR3 DNA is TGTGCCAGCAGCCCACTCACCGGGACTAGCGGGGGGTACCAAGAGACCCAGTACTTC. Protein sequence: CASSPLTGTSGGYQETQYF.